These T cell receptor beta chains were read from a single sample in a study of T cell changes during pregnancy in multiple sclerosis. Assay used: immunoSEQ multiplex PCR; TCRdb lists only in-frame clones, some missing. The sample has 65,000 to 85,000 clones; about 90% are singletons. The source material was CD4+ T cells from peripheral blood mononuclear cells, sampled after pregnancy. The source is a female donor with multiple sclerosis, enrolled in a pregnancy study. Both conserved end residues are part of each CDR3. A D gene is named only where the DNA matches it firmly. For some rows the clone size is stated as once, few or many, or as a class when expanded; others skip it.

V	size	J	D	CDR3	DNA
TRBV19	once	TRBJ2-1	-	CASSPAGFEQFF	TGTGCCAGTAGCCCAGCAGGGTTTGAGCAGTTCTTC
TRBV15	-	TRBJ2-5	TRBD1	CATSRVGTGRETQYF	TGTGCCACCAGCAGAGTCGGGACAGGGAGAGAGACCCAGTACTTC
TRBV11-2	-	TRBJ2-3	TRBD1	CASSLDRAGGPDTQYF	TGTGCCAGCAGCTTAGATAGGGCAGGGGGCCCAGATACGCAGTATTTT
TRBV7-8	-	TRBJ1-1	-	CASSLARSRGGMNTEAFF	TGTGCCAGCAGCTTAGCTAGATCGAGAGGGGGTATGAACACTGAAGCTTTCTTT
TRBV19	-	TRBJ2-7	-	CASSIYGQTYEQYF	TGTGCCAGTAGTATATATGGACAGACCTACGAGCAGTACTTC
TRBV5-1	-	TRBJ1-1	-	CASSLATGSFAEAFF	TGCGCCAGCAGCTTGGCCACAGGGAGTTTCGCTGAAGCTTTCTTT
TRBV25-1	-	TRBJ2-7	-	CASSDSGWFYEQYF	TGTGCCAGCAGTGATTCAGGATGGTTCTACGAGCAGTACTTC
TRBV2	once	TRBJ1-5	TRBD1	CASSPPGGSRGNQPQHF	TGTGCCAGCAGTCCCCCAGGGGGCTCGCGGGGCAATCAGCCCCAGCATTTT
TRBV28	-	TRBJ1-5	TRBD1	CASSPHGTDFSNQPQHF	TGTGCCAGCAGTCCCCACGGGACAGATTTTAGCAATCAGCCCCAGCATTTT
TRBV30	-	TRBJ1-5	-	CAWSQGGSNQPQHF	TGTGCCTGGAGCCAGGGTGGAAGCAATCAGCCCCAGCATTTT
TRBV11-1	-	TRBJ1-1	-	CASSLASGDTEAFF	TGTGCCAGCAGCTTAGCGTCCGGGGACACTGAAGCTTTCTTT
TRBV5-4	once	TRBJ2-7	TRBD1	CASSRVGDRAYEQYF	TGTGCCAGCAGTAGGGTGGGGGACAGGGCTTACGAGCAGTACTTC
TRBV9	-	TRBJ2-3	-	CASSVAESTDTQYF	TGTGCCAGCAGCGTAGCCGAGTCCACAGATACGCAGTATTTT
TRBV5-1	-	TRBJ2-1	TRBD1	CASSTGQAPGNEQFF	TGCGCCAGCAGCACGGGACAGGCCCCTGGGAATGAGCAGTTCTTC
TRBV27	-	TRBJ2-1	TRBD2	CASSLRTSSSGTSGRARVGEQFF	TGTGCCAGCAGTCTCCGAACATCTTCTTCCGGGACTAGCGGGAGGGCCAGGGTAGGTGAGCAGTTCTTC
TRBV5-1	few	TRBJ1-5	TRBD1	CASSLTGDSNQPQHF	TGCGCCAGCAGCTTGACAGGGGATAGCAATCAGCCCCAGCATTTT
TRBV5-6	-	TRBJ1-4	TRBD1	CASSLEVKGASFEKLFF	TGTGCCAGCAGCTTGGAGGTCAAGGGGGCAAGTTTCGAAAAACTGTTTTTT
TRBV7-9	-	TRBJ2-5	TRBD2	CASSSSTSGRKTQYF	TGTGCCAGCAGCTCATCGACTAGCGGGAGAAAGACCCAGTACTTC
TRBV27	-	TRBJ2-7	TRBD2	CASSVRLAGVGNEQYF	TGTGCCAGCAGTGTCAGACTAGCGGGAGTAGGCAACGAGCAGTACTTC
TRBV15	-	TRBJ1-1	-	CATSRDPQGITEAFF	TGTGCCACCAGCAGAGATCCGCAGGGGATCACTGAAGCTTTCTTT
TRBV6-1	-	TRBJ2-3	TRBD2	CASSGEGRGDTQYF	TGTGCCAGCAGTGGGGAGGGTAGAGGGGATACGCAGTATTTT
TRBV6-1	-	TRBJ1-5	TRBD1	CASSEARTGGQPQHF	TGTGCCAGCAGTGAAGCTCGGACAGGGGGCCAGCCCCAGCATTTT
TRBV9	few	TRBJ1-4	TRBD1	CASSPNSGTGAAEKLFF	TGTGCCAGCAGCCCCAATTCCGGGACAGGAGCTGCTGAAAAACTGTTTTTT
TRBV5-8	-	TRBJ1-5	-	CASSRRSGDNQPQHF	TGTGCCAGCAGCCGTCGATCGGGGGACAATCAGCCCCAGCATTTT
TRBV7-9	-	TRBJ2-3	-	CASEREATDTQYF	TGTGCCAGCGAGAGGGAGGCCACAGATACGCAGTATTTT
TRBV2	-	TRBJ2-3	TRBD1	CASSMTGYGDTQYF	TGTGCCAGCAGCATGACAGGGTATGGAGATACGCAGTATTTT